This TCR beta chain was captured by sequencing in a study of cytomegalovirus exposure and HLA in healthy donors (dated by TCRdb to about 2017). With regard to the full study: The roughly 700 repertoires of the first cohort and the approximately 110 validation repertoires were produced on the same platform, according to a later analysis. In addition to the first cohort of 666 subjects, a separate validation cohort of about 120 different subjects was used. High-throughput TCR immunosequencing, statistical association of individual TCRs with disease status, and machine learning were combined to predict cytomegalovirus infection status. The aim of the study was to test whether cataloging public T cell receptors could identify signatures of past pathogen exposure.

Receptors were amplified or captured by the immunoSEQ multiplex PCR assay. The original methods were these. To diagnose cytomegalovirus status from the catalog of TCR beta chain sequences, a statistical classification framework was built. TCRdb re-hosts the immuneACCESS table, in-frame sequences only. Its copies lack some clones; in the studies checked, an unresolved V gene accounts for under half of them, and the cause for the rest is not known. V and J calls and clone size are copied from that table; D and trimming were computed from the DNA. This sample comprises around 250,000 clones, 90% of them detected only once. The top ten clones comprise just over 3% of the sample. Of note for this clone: The target of this receptor is not known. Within one base of it there is no much larger clone, and no base qualities were kept.

For this chain, trimming is 2 bases at the V end and 5 bases at the J end, and the number of junction bases without a gene match is 9. The germline V gene encodes CDR1 SGHDN and CDR2 FVKESK. The CDR3 covers 16 residues, taking in both the cysteine and the phenylalanine. Only the CDR3 part of the read is kept: 48 bases, read in frame from the first base. Separate from the roughly 700-subject first cohort, the validation cohort of 120 subjects was the group to which the donors belonged. General conclusions and limits of the study: The validation cohort had no HLA typing available for a later analysis, so co-occurrence within that cohort was assessed over all 120 or so repertoires. The study listed 164 TCR beta chains as associated with cytomegalovirus. Across donors, most TCR sequences were observed very rarely, whereas some public TCRs were present in many individuals. The authors suggested that the approach could potentially be generalized to other disease states and immunological phenotypes. Cytomegalovirus status was reported to be diagnosed by the classifier with high specificity and sensitivity in both the original and validation cohorts. In vitro tests confirmed that three of the cytomegalovirus-associated TCR beta chains recognize cytomegalovirus antigens. Of the cluster scores, around 95% were above 0 in a later analysis, which found that TCRs clustered in the first cohort also tended to co-occur in the 130 or so validation repertoires.

Material for sequencing was PBMCs. The receptor chain draws on TRBV14 and TRBJ2-5, with TRBD2 matching 9 junction bases. This receptor was obtained from a woman aged 30 to 39 in good health and CMV-seronegative. The CDR3 region has the sequence CASSQRRGLATETQYF. The nucleotides read TGTGCCAGCAGCCAACGCCGCGGACTAGCGACGGAGACCCAGTACTTC.